This passage covers 13 T cell receptor beta chains from one sample sequenced in a study of human T cells and chemical hapten exposure. Time point here: patch test 2, 6 weeks after DPC sensitization. Specified treatment: therapeutic diphenylcyclopropenone sensitization with weekly scalp DPC. A single record per CDR3 protein comes from TCRdb applying MiXCR to the RACE reads. The top ten clones hold about 6.2% of a sample with about 40,000 distinct CDR3 sequences, 3.3% of them seen once. This specimen was whole blood, taken in connection with sensitization to the hapten diphenylcyclopropenone (DPC). The source of these receptors is a middle-aged man with alopecia areata. Some clones in this sample may be carry-over from other donors' samples.

The table lists this clonotype with many counts. V gene TRBV6-5 combines with J gene TRBJ2-3; D gene ambiguous. Per germline, CDR1 MNHEY and CDR2 SVGAGI. This CDR3 has 15 residues. Trimming stripped 6 bases from V and 2 bases from J, with 15 bases between. The CDR3 coding sequence is TGTGCCAGCAGGCTTAAGGGTCCCACCACAGATACGCAGTATTTT. Its protein is CASRLKGPTTDTQYF.

This chain uses TRBV30 with TRBJ1-4; D not certain. V lost 1 base and J lost 8, with 14 bases in between. Germline V gene sequence: CDR1 GTSNPN, CDR2 SVGIG (reference sequence). This CDR3 spans 14 amino acids. CDR3 nucleotides: TGTGCCTGGAGTGATCAATACGTGGACGAAAAACTGTTTTTT. Translated: CAWSDQYVDEKLFF. Drawing the rest from reference TRBV30 and TRBJ1-4, the complete variable domain is SQTIHQWPATLVQPVGSPLSLECTVEGTSNPNLYWYRQAAGRGLQLLFYSVGIGQISSEVPQNLSASRPQDRQFILSSKKLLLSDSGFYLCAWSDQYVDEKLFFGSGTQLSVL.

This clonotype was counted between two and nine times. The CDR3 sequence is CASSLVSGEGNIQYF. CDR3 coding DNA: TGTGCCAGCAGCCTAGTTTCCGGCGAGGGAAACATTCAGTACTTC. J is TRBJ2-4 and V is TRBV7-2; D is possibly TRBD2 (5 bases). Germline values: CDR1 SGHTA, CDR2 FQGNSA. The CDR3 covers 15 residues. The V end lost 5 bases, the J end lost 6 bases, and 17 bases lay between the germline ends.

Many counts were recorded for this clonotype. This rearrangement joins TRBV5-1 to TRBJ2-1, with 15 bases fitting TRBD2. V lost 7 bases, J lost 8 bases, and 7 bases stayed unmatched. Germline CDR1 is SGHRS and CDR2 is YFSETQ. This CDR3 contains 15 residues. The CDR3 sequence is CASARRTSGRDEQFF. The CDR3 DNA reads TGCGCCAGCGCACGCCGGACTAGCGGGAGGGATGAGCAGTTCTTC.

This clonotype was counted many times. J is TRBJ1-2 and V is TRBV29-1; D not resolved. The ends were cut back, 4 bases at V and 3 bases at J, with 3 bases in the middle. The germline CDR1 and CDR2 sequences are SQVTM and ANQGSEA. This CDR3 region has 10 residues. In nucleotides, the CDR3 is TGCAGCGTTGCAGACTATGGCTACACCTTC. It yields the protein CSVADYGYTF.

This clonotype appeared many times. The V call is TRBV2, the J call TRBJ2-2, with 11 bases aligning to TRBD2. This CDR3 region has 16 residues. The V gene end was trimmed by 8 bases and the J gene end by 5 bases; junction bases not matched to a gene: 10. CDR1 SNHLY and CDR2 FYNNEI come from the germline V gene. The CDR3 reads CASFPGTSGATGELFF. The CDR3 DNA reads TGTGCCAGCTTTCCCGGGACTAGCGGTGCAACCGGGGAGCTGTTTTTT.

The genes are TRBV27 and TRBJ2-7, with D perhaps TRBD1 (5 bases). The CDR3 length is 14 residues. V was pared by 5 bases and J by 0 bases, with 11 bases between. From germline, CDR1 is MNHEY and CDR2 SMNVEV (reference sequence). The CDR3 DNA is TGTGCCAGCAGTCGAAGTGGACACTCCTACGAGCAGTACTTC. Its translation is CASSRSGHSYEQYF.

There are many counts of this clonotype. The genes are TRBV24-1 and TRBJ2-3; 7 nucleotides agree with TRBD2. The CDR3 totals 15 residues. Germline-derived CDR1 and CDR2 are KGHDR and SFDVKD. J gave up 6 bases and V 4 bases, and 9 bases lay outside the gene matches. DNA for the CDR3: TGTGCCACCAGTGAGAGAGCGGGGCCCTTGGATACGCAGTATTTT. Amino acids: CATSERAGPLDTQYF.

The gene calls are TRBV6-5 and TRBJ1-2; 7 bases line up with TRBD1. The CDR3 totals 13 residues. V shed 5 bases and J 2 bases; nucleotides not matched to a gene: 2. Germline CDR1 reads MNHEY; CDR2 reads SVGAGI. The CDR3: CASSRDRNYGYTF. DNA of the CDR3: TGTGCCAGCAGTCGGGACAGAAACTATGGCTACACCTTC.

This clonotype appeared many times. The chain employs TRBV28 and TRBJ2-7; D is ambiguous. This CDR3 comprises 15 residues. V lost 2 bases and J lost 7, with 18 bases in between. Germline V CDR1 and CDR2: MDHEN, SYDVKM. The CDR3: CASSLQKGWASEQYF. Written as DNA, the CDR3 is TGTGCCAGCAGTTTACAAAAGGGATGGGCTTCAGAGCAGTACTTC.

This clonotype was found many times. The CDR3 spells CASIVGGYEQYF. The DNA for the CDR3 is TGTGCCAGCATAGTCGGGGGCTACGAGCAGTACTTC. V usage is TRBV2 and J usage is TRBJ2-7; D might be TRBD2 (6 bases). The CDR3 extends over 12 amino acids. Germline V CDR1 and CDR2: SNHLY, FYNNEI. The ends were cut back, 7 bases at V and 3 bases at J, with 10 bases in the middle.

This clonotype was seen repeatedly, ten times or more. The chain employs TRBV7-2 and TRBJ1-1; D remains ambiguous. Deletions cut 2 bases from V and 0 bases from J, with 13 bases between. This CDR3 comprises 16 residues. Germline values: CDR1 SGHTA, CDR2 FQGNSA. The CDR3 sequence: CASSLLGRSMNTEAFF. Here the CDR3 DNA reads TGTGCCAGCAGCTTACTCGGACGCTCCATGAACACTGAAGCTTTCTTT.

This clonotype occurred many times. The chain uses TRBV7-9 and TRBJ2-7, with unresolved D. V lost 8 bases and J lost 0, with 8 bases in between. Germline V CDR1 and CDR2: SEHNR, FQNEAQ (reference sequence). This CDR3 contains 12 residues. The DNA of the CDR3 is TGTGCCAGCGGTGACGGCTCCTACGAGCAGTACTTC. Protein sequence: CASGDGSYEQYF.